The present TCR beta chain was sequenced within a study of T-cell memory formation after mild COVID-19. The table lists this clonotype with a few counts. Per the germline V gene, CDR1 is SGHTA and CDR2 is FQGNSA. This CDR3 region has 13 residues. V gave up 8 bases and J gave up 1 base, with 11 bases separating them. In TCRdb, the 5' RACE reads were re-called with MiXCR into one record per CDR3 protein. The sample yields 350,000 to 400,000 distinct CDR3 sequences, around 15% seen once. The sample taken for sequencing was PBMCs or a T cell subset sorted from them (not recorded which). V is TRBV7-2 and J is TRBJ2-5; D may be TRBD2 (5 bases). The sequence came from a young man who had mild COVID-19 (a few samples of this study predate the infection). Cell type and time point are not known. This CDR3 reads CASSPLVQETQYF. The CDR3 region has the DNA TGTGCCAGCTCACCACTAGTCCAAGAGACCCAGTACTTC.